Below are 27 T cell receptor beta chains sequenced from a single sample in a study of regulatory T cells in long-lasting Graves disease (dated by TCRdb to the early 2020s). Receptors were amplified or captured by multiplex PCR. The sequencing machine was an Illumina HiSeq 4000. CDR3 regions were amplified by Arm-PCR with iRepertoire HTBI primers to construct TCR beta libraries. TCRdb reanalyzed the raw reads on its own, using fastp at Q25 for trimming and MiXCR for clone calling, and kept in-frame beta chains. Records with the same CDR3 protein are collapsed into one entry carrying the most frequent genes and DNA. This sample gives about 240,000 distinct CDR3 sequences in total; roughly 21% of them show up just once. The ten largest account for about 15% of the sample. Reading the label with the study, this specimen's time point is: newly diagnosed GD, antithyroid drugs for less than 3 months. RNA was extracted from PBMCs in TRIzol for both TCR sequencing and RNA sequencing.

The sample consisted of peripheral blood mononuclear cells (PBMCs), taken at new diagnosis, from a patient treated with antithyroid drugs. Source of these receptors: a female donor with Graves disease.

This clonotype was seen at least ten times. The chain combines TRBV18 with TRBJ1-1; tentative D call: TRBD1 (5 bases). V was pared by 3 bases and J by 4 bases, with 12 bases between. The germline V gene has CDR1 KGHSH and CDR2 LQKENI. The CDR3 has 14 residues. For the CDR3, the DNA is TGTGCCAGCTCACCTTTAAAGGGGAGCACTGAAGCTTTCTTT. It translates to CASSPLKGSTEAFF.

This clonotype was counted ten times or more. This chain links TRBV7-2 with TRBJ2-1; either TRBD1 or TRBD2 may supply D (6 bases each). From germline, CDR1 is SGHTA and CDR2 FQGNSA. The CDR3 spans 15 residues. V was trimmed by 4 bases and J by 15 bases, leaving 25 bases between them. The CDR3 region is CASSSGTAPGTPSFF. CDR3 sequence (DNA): TGTGCCAGCAGCTCGGGGACTGCTCCGGGGACACCTTCGTTCTTC.

This chain joins TRBV19 and TRBJ1-1; D not resolved. This CDR3 region has 13 residues. The germline V and J ends were trimmed by 4 bases and 3 bases, with 9 bases remaining between them. CDR1 and CDR2 from the germline V gene are LNHDA and SQIVND (reference sequence). The chain's CDR3 is CASSTAGDTEAFF. The CDR3, as DNA: TGTGCCAGTAGTACAGCAGGAGACACTGAAGCTTTCTTT.

This clonotype showed up many times. The chain links TRBV7-9 to TRBJ1-1; D is ambiguous. Germline loops: CDR1 SEHNR, CDR2 FQNEAQ (reference sequence). This CDR3 spans 13 amino acids. Between the trimmed V and J ends, which lost 5 bases and 4 bases, there was a span of 11 bases. The CDR3 nucleotides read TGTGCCAGCAGCCAGCCTCCCGCCACTGAAGCTTTCTTT. Translated, it gives CASSQPPATEAFF.

The J gene is TRBJ1-2, the V gene TRBV10-1; D might be TRBD1 (6 bases). Trimming left V 6 bases short and J 4 bases short, with 12 bases between. This CDR3 contains 13 residues. Germline V gene lookup returns CDR1 WNHNN and CDR2 SYGVQD (reference sequence). CDR3 nucleotide sequence: TGCGCCAGCAGCCAGGGACACCGCTATGGCTACACCTTC. Protein: CASSQGHRYGYTF.

As regards this clonotype: The junction shows a germline mismatch at one end, possibly a read error. This rearrangement joins TRBV28 to TRBJ1-4; D call uncertain. Germline V CDR1 and CDR2: MDHEN, SYDVKM. The CDR3 length is 12 residues. CDR3 in amino acids: CASSSGNEELFF. The CDR3 DNA is TGTGCCAGCAGTTCCGGAAATGAAGAACTGTTTTTT.

The genes are TRBV7-3 and TRBJ2-2, with a weak D call TRBD1 (6 bases). Germline values: CDR1 SGHTA, CDR2 FQGTGA. CDR3 size: 15 residues. V was trimmed by 4 bases and J by 2 bases, leaving 11 bases between them. This chain's CDR3 is CASSYAGTNTGELFF. In DNA, the CDR3 is TGTGCCAGCAGCTACGCCGGGACAAACACCGGGGAGCTGTTTTTT.

This clonotype occurred many times. The chain combines TRBV2 with TRBJ1-4, with unresolved D. The CDR3 is 12 residues long. Trimming removed 8 bases from V and 8 bases from J, with 12 bases in between. From germline, CDR1 is SNHLY and CDR2 FYNNEI. The CDR3 protein is CASGLGGEKLFF. CDR3 coding DNA: TGTGCCAGCGGTTTAGGCGGAGAAAAACTGTTTTTT.

Many counts were recorded for this clonotype. This rearrangement joins TRBV3-1 to TRBJ1-1; tentatively, D is TRBD1 (6 bases). Trimming shortened V by 3 bases and J by 8 bases, and 10 bases separated the two germline ends. CDR1 and CDR2 from the germline V gene are LGHDT and YNNKEL (reference sequence). This CDR3 has 12 residues. CDR3 protein: CASSHGQKEAFF. CDR3 DNA: TGTGCCAGCAGCCATGGACAGAAAGAAGCTTTCTTT.

This clonotype showed up many times. The CDR3 reads CASSEYIARNTGELFF. CDR3 bases: TGTGCCAGCAGTGAATATATAGCGAGGAACACCGGGGAGCTGTTTTTT. This chain links TRBV6-1 with TRBJ2-2; tentatively, D is TRBD2 (5 bases). Germline loops: CDR1 MNHNS, CDR2 SASEGT. The V gene lost 2 bases and the J gene lost 1 base, with 11 bases spanning the gap. The CDR3 is made up of 16 amino acids.

This clonotype has at least ten counts. The chain uses TRBV20-1 and TRBJ2-1; 10 bases are a match to TRBD2. After removal of 4 bases from V and 1 base from J, the junction contained 4 bases not matched to a gene. CDR3 size: 15 residues. The V gene's germline CDR1 is DFQATT and CDR2 SNEGSKA (reference sequence). CDR3 sequence: CSATSGSLSYNEQFF. The CDR3 nucleotides read TGCAGTGCTACTAGCGGGAGTCTGTCCTACAATGAGCAGTTCTTC.

This clonotype was seen a few times. A much larger clone differs by one base, so this may be a read error. The chain is built from TRBV7-3 and TRBJ2-3, with a possible D match to TRBD1 (6 bases). CDR3 length: 14 residues. The V end was cut by 5 bases, the J end by 2 bases, with 11 bases between. Germline CDR1 and CDR2: SGHTA and FQGTGA. CDR3 region: CASSRGSPTDTQYF. CDR3 nucleotide sequence: TGTGCCAGCAGCAGGGGGTCGCCCACAGATACGCAGTATTTT.

The chain has TRBV5-8 and TRBJ2-7, with 10 bases matching TRBD1. Germline V gene data show CDR1 as SGHTS and CDR2 as YDEGEE. The CDR3 is 14 residues long. With 5 bases clipped from V and 6 bases from J, the junction kept 8 bases outside the gene matches. CDR3 DNA sequence: TGTGCCAGCAGGGGACAGGGGTATACCCGCGAGCAGTACTTC. Protein: CASRGQGYTREQYF.

This sequence joins TRBV11-3 and TRBJ2-3; the D is unclear. Trimming pared 3 bases from V and 2 bases from J, leaving 9 bases between. Germline V CDR1 and CDR2: SGHNT, YENEEA. There are 14 residues in the CDR3. This chain's CDR3 is CASSLGAATDTQYF. The CDR3 DNA is TGTGCCAGCAGCTTGGGCGCCGCCACAGATACGCAGTATTTT.

The genes are TRBV12-3 or TRBV12-4 and TRBJ2-7; 11 bases map to TRBD2. Unmatched junction bases numbered 8, after V lost 7 bases and J lost 3 bases. There are 15 residues in the CDR3. In DNA, the CDR3 is TGTGCCAGCACCACACTAGCGGGGGCCCTCTACGAGCAGTACTTC. This translates into CASTTLAGALYEQYF.

J is TRBJ1-1 and V is TRBV20-1; tentative D call: TRBD1 (5 bases). Trimming cost V 6 bases and J 1 base, with 18 bases left between them. The CDR3 is 15 amino acids. Germline V CDR1 and CDR2: DFQATT, SNEGSKA (reference sequence). CDR3 protein: CSAEGRDGGNTEAFF. In nucleotides, the CDR3 is TGCAGTGCCGAGGGCAGGGATGGTGGGAACACTGAAGCTTTCTTT.

This clonotype was counted at least ten times. The chain uses TRBV10-3 and TRBJ1-5, with TRBD1 matching 10 bases. V was pared by 6 bases and J by 7 bases, with 3 bases of the junction left unmatched. The CDR3 totals 13 residues. Per germline, CDR1 ENHRY and CDR2 SYGVKD. The CDR3 here is CAIRGTGDQPQHF. The CDR3 bases are TGTGCCATCAGGGGGACAGGGGACCAGCCCCAGCATTTT.

A word on this clonotype: A far larger clone differs by one base, so this is likely a read error. This chain links TRBV2 with TRBJ2-5; D possibly corresponds to TRBD1 (5 bases). The J call is uncertain, as TRBJ2-1 better fits the DNA end. CDR1 is SNHLY, CDR2 FYNNEI, per germline. The CDR3 loop spans 12 amino acids. The CDR3 protein is CASRTAKDEQFF. The CDR3 DNA is TGTGCCAGCAGGACAGCTAAGGACGAGCAGTTCTTC.

A remark on this clonotype: A read error likely explains this, since a far larger clone differs by one base. The chain is built from TRBV5-1 and TRBJ2-4; the match to TRBD2 covers 14 bases. The CDR3 sequence is 16 residues long. Losses at the gene ends were 4 bases for V and 13 bases for J; bases not matched to a gene: 13. Germline CDR1 is SGHRS and CDR2 is YFSETQ. DNA of the CDR3: TGCGCCAGCAGCCCGGGGACTAGCGGGGGCTACAATGAGCAGTACTTC. This translates into CASSPGTSGGYNEQYF.

This clonotype was counted ten times or more. The chain joins TRBV4-3 to TRBJ2-3; TRBD1 matches at 9 bases. V lost 6 bases and J lost 5; bases outside the gene matches: 6. The CDR3 sequence is 14 residues long. The germline V gene encodes CDR1 LGHNA and CDR2 YSLEER. DNA of the CDR3: TGCGCCAGCAGACTGCCGGGACAGGGAGATACGCAGTATTTT. Residues: CASRLPGQGDTQYF.

The sample holds many counts of this clonotype. The rearrangement joins TRBV6-2 or TRBV6-3 to TRBJ2-1, with no clear D. Germline lookup yields CDR1 MNHEY and CDR2 SVGEGT. The CDR3 is 14 residues long. The V gene lost 2 bases and the J gene lost 6 bases, with 11 bases spanning the gap. In DNA, the CDR3 is TGTGCCAGCAGTTACGCTGGGCAGACCAATGAGCAGTTCTTC. It codes for CASSYAGQTNEQFF.

The rearrangement links TRBV28 to TRBJ2-3, with 8 bases fitting TRBD2. The V and J ends lost 8 bases and 4 bases, in that order; junction bases with no gene match: 5. Germline CDR1 and CDR2: MDHEN and SYDVKM. The CDR3 length is 13 residues. CDR3 loop: CASSGGGPDTQYF. In DNA form, the CDR3 reads TGTGCCAGCTCCGGGGGGGGGCCAGATACGCAGTATTTT.

This clonotype was counted at least ten times. V usage is TRBV20-1 and J usage is TRBJ1-4, with D possibly matching TRBD1 (5 bases). Looked up from germline, CDR1 is DFQATT and CDR2 is SNEGSKA (reference sequence). The CDR3 has 14 amino acids. The ends were cut back, 6 bases at V and 0 bases at J, with 11 bases in the middle. The CDR3: CSAPQGATNEKLFF. The CDR3 DNA follows: TGCAGTGCGCCCCAGGGAGCAACTAATGAAAAACTGTTTTTT.

This clonotype was picked up many times. The chain links TRBV7-8 to TRBJ2-4; no definite D call. The germline V and J ends were trimmed by 1 base and 7 bases, with 8 bases remaining between them. The CDR3 sequence is 13 residues long. Per the germline V gene, CDR1 is SGHVS and CDR2 is FQNEAQ. The CDR3 DNA reads as TGTGCCAGCAGCTTAGATCCAGCTAACATTCAGTACTTC. This encodes CASSLDPANIQYF.

This clonotype was recorded at least ten times. The chain is built from TRBV10-3 and TRBJ2-1, with 13 bases identical to TRBD2. V trimming: 10 bases; J trimming: 8 bases; junction bases outside the gene matches: 8. This CDR3 has 14 residues. Germline CDR1 is ENHRY and CDR2 is SYGVKD. The CDR3 bases are TGTGCCACGCAGACTAGCGGGAGGAATGATGAGCAGTTCTTC. It encodes CATQTSGRNDEQFF.

There are a few counts of this clonotype. A read error may explain this, as a much larger clone is one base away. The chain uses TRBV5-5 and TRBJ2-1; 7 bases align to TRBD1. Germline V CDR1 and CDR2: SGHKS, YYEKEE (reference sequence). Trimming removed 0 bases from V and 10 bases from J; junction bases left unmatched: 7. This CDR3 region has 14 residues. Written as DNA, the CDR3 is TGTGCCAGCAGCTTGGTTCAGGGGGTCGACGAGCAGTTCTTC. As protein: CASSLVQGVDEQFF.

This clonotype was counted ten times or more. The chain couples TRBV3-1 to TRBJ1-4, with D uncertain. CDR1 and CDR2 from the germline V gene are LGHDT and YNNKEL (reference sequence). V lost 1 base and J lost 6, with 12 bases in between. This CDR3 region has 15 residues. The CDR3 protein is CASSQGPPRDEKLFF. The CDR3 region has the DNA TGTGCCAGCAGCCAAGGACCTCCGAGAGATGAAAAACTGTTTTTT.